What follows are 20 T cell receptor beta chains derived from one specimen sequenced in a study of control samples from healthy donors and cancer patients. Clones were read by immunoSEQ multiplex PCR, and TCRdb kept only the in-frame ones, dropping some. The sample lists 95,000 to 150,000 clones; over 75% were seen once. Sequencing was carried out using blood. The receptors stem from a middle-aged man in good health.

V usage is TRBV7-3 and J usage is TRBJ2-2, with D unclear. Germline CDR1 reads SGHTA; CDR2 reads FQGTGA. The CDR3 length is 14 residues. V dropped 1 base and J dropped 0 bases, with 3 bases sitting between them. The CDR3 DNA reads TGTGCCAGCAGCTTAAATCCGAACACCGGGGAGCTGTTTTTT. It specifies CASSLNPNTGELFF.

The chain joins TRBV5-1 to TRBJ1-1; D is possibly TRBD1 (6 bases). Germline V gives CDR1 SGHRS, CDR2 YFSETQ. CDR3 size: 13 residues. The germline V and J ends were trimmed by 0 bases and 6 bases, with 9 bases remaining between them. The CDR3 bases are TGCGCCAGCAGCTTGGGACAGGATTCTGAAGCTTTCTTT. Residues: CASSLGQDSEAFF.

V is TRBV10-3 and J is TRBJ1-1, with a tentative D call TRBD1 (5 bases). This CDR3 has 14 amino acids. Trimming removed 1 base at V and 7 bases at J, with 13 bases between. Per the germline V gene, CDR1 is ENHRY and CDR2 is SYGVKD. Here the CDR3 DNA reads TGTGCCATCAGTGAGTTTGGGGGTATGGGTGAAGCTTTCTTT. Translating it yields CAISEFGGMGEAFF.

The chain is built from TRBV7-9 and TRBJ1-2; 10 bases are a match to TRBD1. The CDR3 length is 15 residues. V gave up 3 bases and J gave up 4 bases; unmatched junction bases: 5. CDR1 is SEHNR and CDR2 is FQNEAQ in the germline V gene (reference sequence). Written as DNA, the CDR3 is TGTGCCAGCAGCTTGGGGACAGGGGTAGGCTATGGCTACACCTTC. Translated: CASSLGTGVGYGYTF.

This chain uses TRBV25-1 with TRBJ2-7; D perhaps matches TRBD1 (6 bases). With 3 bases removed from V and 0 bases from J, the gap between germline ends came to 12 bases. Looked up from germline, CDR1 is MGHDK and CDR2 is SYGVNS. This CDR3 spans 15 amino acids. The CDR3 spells CASSDQDSLSYEQYF. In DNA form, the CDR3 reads TGTGCCAGCAGTGACCAGGACAGCCTCTCCTACGAGCAGTACTTC.

CDR3 loop: CASSVQGQGGGYTF. For the CDR3, the DNA is TGTGCCAGCAGCGTCCAGGGACAGGGGGGTGGCTACACCTTC. The V and J genes are TRBV9 and TRBJ1-2, with 11 nucleotides matching TRBD1. The CDR3 is 14 residues long. With V trimmed by 2 bases and J by 7 bases, 4 bases remained unmatched. The germline gives CDR1 SGDLS, CDR2 YYNGEE.

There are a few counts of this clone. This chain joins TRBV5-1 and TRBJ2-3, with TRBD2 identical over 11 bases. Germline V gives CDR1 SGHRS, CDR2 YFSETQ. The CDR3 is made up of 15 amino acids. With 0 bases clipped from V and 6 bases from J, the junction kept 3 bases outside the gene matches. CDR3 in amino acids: CASSLGSGGVDTQYF. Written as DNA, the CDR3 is TGCGCCAGCAGCTTGGGTAGCGGGGGGGTCGATACGCAGTATTTT. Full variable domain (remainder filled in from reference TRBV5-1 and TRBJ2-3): KAGVTQTPRYLIKTRGQQVTLSCSPISGHRSVSWYQQTPGQGLQFLFEYFSETQRNKGNFPGRFSGRQFSNSRSEMNVSTLELGDSALYLCASSLGSGGVDTQYFGPGTRLTVL.

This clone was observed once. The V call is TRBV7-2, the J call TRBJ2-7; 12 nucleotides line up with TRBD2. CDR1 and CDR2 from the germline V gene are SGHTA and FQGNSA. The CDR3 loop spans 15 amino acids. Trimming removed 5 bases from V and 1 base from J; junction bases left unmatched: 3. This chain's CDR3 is CASSTTSGGSYEQYF. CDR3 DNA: TGTGCCAGCAGCACTACTAGCGGGGGGTCCTACGAGCAGTACTTC.

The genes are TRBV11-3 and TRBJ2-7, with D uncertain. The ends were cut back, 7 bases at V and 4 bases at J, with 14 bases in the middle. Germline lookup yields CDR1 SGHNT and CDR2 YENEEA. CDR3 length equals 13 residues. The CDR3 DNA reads TGTGCCAGCAACCGGCCCCCTACTTACGAGCAGTACTTC. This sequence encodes CASNRPPTYEQYF.

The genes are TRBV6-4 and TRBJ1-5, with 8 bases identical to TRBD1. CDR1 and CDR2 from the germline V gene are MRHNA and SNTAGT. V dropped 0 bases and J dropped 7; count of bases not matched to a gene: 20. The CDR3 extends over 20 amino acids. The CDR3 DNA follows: TGTGCCAGCAGTGACTCGATCCGGCAGGGGGCGCGATTCGAGGGCCAGCCCCAGCATTTT. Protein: CASSDSIRQGARFEGQPQHF.

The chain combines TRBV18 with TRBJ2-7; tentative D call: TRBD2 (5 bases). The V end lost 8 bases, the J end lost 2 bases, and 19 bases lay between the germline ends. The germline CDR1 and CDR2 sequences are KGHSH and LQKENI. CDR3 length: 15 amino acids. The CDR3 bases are TGTGCCAGCCGGGCCACGGGCCGGCGGGCCTACGAGCAGTACTTC. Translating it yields CASRATGRRAYEQYF. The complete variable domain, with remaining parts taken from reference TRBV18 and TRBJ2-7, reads NAGVMQNPRHLVRRRGQEARLRCSPMKGHSHVYWYRQLPEEGLKFMVYLQKENIIDESGMPKERFSAEFPKEGPSILRIQQVVRGDSAAYFCASRATGRRAYEQYFGPGTRLTVT.

CDR3 protein: CASSQYFAGGPSRGEQFF. The CDR3 DNA follows: TGTGCCAGCAGTCAATATTTTGCGGGGGGCCCCTCGAGGGGTGAGCAGTTCTTC. J is TRBJ2-1 and V is TRBV27; 8 bases are a match to TRBD2. This CDR3 spans 18 amino acids. Germline CDR1 MNHEY, CDR2 SMNVEV (reference sequence). Germline trimming cut 5 bases from V and 9 bases from J; bases unmatched to any gene: 21.

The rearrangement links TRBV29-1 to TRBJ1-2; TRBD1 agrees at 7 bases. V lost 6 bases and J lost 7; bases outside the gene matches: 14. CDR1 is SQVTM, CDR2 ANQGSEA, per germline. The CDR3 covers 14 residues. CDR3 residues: CSVAPEGAAAGYTF. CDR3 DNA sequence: TGCAGCGTAGCCCCGGAGGGGGCTGCGGCTGGCTACACCTTC.

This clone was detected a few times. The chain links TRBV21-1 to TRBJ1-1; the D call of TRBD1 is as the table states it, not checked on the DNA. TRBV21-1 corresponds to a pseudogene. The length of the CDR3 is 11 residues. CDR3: CASWDSREAFF. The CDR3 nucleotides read TGTGCCAGCTGGGACAGCAGGGAAGCTTTCTTT.

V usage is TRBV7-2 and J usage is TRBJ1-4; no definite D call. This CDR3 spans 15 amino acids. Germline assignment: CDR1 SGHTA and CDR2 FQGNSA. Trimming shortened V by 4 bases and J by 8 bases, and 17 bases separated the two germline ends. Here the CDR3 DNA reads TGTGCCAGCAGCTCTGAAGGTTTGGTCAGAGAAAAACTGTTTTTT. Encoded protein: CASSSEGLVREKLFF. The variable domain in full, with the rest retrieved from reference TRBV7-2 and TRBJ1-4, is GAGVSQSPSNKVTEKGKDVELRCDPISGHTALYWYRQSLGQGLEFLIYFQGNSAPDKSGLPSDRFSAERTGGSVSTLTIQRTQQEDSAVYLCASSSEGLVREKLFFGSGTQLSVL.

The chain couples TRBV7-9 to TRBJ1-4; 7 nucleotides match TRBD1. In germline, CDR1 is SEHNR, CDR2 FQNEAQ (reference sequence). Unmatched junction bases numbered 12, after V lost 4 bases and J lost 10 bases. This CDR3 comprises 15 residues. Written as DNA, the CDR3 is TGTGCCAGCAGCTCTTTGACAGGGCCTTTTGGAAAACTGTTTTTT. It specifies CASSSLTGPFGKLFF.

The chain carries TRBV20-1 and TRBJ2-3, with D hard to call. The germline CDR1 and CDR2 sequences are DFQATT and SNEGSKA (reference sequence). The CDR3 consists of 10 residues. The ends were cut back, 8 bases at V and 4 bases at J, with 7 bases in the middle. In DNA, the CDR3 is TGCAGTAGTATGGCAGATACGCAGTATTTT. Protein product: CSSMADTQYF.

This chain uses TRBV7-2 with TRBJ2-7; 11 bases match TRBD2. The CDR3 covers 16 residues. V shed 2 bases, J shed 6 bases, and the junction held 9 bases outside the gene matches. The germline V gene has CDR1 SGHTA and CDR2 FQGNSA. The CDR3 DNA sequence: TGTGCCAGCAGCTTAATGCGACTAGCGGGGTTGGGCGAGCAGTACTTC. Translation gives CASSLMRLAGLGEQYF.

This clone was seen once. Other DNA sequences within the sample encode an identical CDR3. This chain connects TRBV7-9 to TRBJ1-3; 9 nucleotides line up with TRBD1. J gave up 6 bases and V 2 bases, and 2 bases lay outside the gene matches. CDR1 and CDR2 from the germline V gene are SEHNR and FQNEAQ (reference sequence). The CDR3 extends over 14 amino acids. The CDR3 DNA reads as TGTGCCAGCAGCTTAACAGGGGGCGAAAACACCATATATTTT. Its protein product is CASSLTGGENTIYF.

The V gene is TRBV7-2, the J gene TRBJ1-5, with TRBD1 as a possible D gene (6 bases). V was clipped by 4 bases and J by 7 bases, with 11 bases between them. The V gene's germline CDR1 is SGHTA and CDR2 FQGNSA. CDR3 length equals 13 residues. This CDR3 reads CASSSMQGQPQHF. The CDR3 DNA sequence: TGTGCCAGCAGCTCAATGCAGGGGCAGCCCCAGCATTTT. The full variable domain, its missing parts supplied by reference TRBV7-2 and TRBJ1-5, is GAGVSQSPSNKVTEKGKDVELRCDPISGHTALYWYRQSLGQGLEFLIYFQGNSAPDKSGLPSDRFSAERTGGSVSTLTIQRTQQEDSAVYLCASSSMQGQPQHFGDGTRLSIL.